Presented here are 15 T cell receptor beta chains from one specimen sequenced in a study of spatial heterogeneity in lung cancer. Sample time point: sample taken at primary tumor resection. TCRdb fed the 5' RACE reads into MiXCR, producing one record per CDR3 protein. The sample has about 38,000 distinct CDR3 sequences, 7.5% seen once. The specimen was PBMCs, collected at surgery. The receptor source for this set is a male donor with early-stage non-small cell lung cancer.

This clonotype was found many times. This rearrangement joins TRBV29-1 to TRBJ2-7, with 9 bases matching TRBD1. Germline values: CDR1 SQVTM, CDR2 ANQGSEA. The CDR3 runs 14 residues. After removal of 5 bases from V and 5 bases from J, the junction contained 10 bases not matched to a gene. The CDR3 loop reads CSVLTGTGYNEQYF. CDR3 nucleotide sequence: TGCAGCGTTTTAACCGGGACAGGGTACAACGAGCAGTACTTC.

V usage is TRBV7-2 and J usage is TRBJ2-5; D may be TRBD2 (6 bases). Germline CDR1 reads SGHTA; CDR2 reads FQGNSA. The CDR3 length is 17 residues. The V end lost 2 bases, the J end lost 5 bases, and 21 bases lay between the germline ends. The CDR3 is CASSLTLLAAPRETQYF. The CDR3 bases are TGTGCCAGCAGCTTAACCTTACTAGCAGCCCCCCGGGAGACCCAGTACTTC.

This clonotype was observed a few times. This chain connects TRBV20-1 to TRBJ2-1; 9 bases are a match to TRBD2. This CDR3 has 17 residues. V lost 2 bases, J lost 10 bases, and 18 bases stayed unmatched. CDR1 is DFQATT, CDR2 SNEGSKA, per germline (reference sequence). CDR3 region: CSARLIPGLASVGEQFF. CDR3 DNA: TGCAGTGCTAGACTCATACCGGGACTAGCTTCGGTTGGCGAGCAGTTCTTC.

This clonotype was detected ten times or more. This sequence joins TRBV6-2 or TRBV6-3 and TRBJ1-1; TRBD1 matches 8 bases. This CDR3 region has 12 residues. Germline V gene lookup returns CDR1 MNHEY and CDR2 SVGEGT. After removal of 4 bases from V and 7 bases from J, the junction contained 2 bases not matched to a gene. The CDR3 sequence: CASSLDRVEAFF. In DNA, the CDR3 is TGTGCCAGCAGTTTGGACAGGGTTGAAGCTTTCTTT.

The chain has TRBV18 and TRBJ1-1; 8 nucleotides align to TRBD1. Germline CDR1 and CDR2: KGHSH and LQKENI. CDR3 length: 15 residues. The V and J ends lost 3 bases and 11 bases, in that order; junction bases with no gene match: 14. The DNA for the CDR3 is TGTGCCAGCTCACCGGGACAGGCTTTTGCCAAAAAGGCTTTCTTT. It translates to CASSPGQAFAKKAFF.

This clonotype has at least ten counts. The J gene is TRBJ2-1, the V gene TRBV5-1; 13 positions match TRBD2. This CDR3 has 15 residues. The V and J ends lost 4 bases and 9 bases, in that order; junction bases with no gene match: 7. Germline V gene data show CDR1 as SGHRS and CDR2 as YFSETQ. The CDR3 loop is CASSLTSGGRGEQFF. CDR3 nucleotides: TGCGCCAGCAGCCTGACTAGCGGGGGGCGTGGTGAGCAGTTCTTC.

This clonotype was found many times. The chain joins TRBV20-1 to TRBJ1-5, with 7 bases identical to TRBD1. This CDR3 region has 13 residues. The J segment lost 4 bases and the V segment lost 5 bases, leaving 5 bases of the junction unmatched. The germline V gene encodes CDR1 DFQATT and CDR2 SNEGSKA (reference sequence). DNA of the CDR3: TGCAGTGCTCCGGGACAGCTGAATCAGCCCCAGCATTTT. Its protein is CSAPGQLNQPQHF.

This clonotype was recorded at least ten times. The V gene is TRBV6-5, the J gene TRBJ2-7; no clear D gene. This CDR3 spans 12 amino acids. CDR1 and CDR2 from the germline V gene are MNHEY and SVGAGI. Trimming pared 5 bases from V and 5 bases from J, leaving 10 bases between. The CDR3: CASSQLGNEQYF. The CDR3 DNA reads TGTGCCAGCAGTCAACTGGGGAACGAGCAGTACTTC.

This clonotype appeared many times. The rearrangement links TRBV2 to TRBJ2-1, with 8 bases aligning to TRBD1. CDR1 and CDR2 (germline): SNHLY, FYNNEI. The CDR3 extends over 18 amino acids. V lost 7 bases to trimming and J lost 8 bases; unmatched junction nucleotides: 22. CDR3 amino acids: CASTEAPFPGQVDDEQFF. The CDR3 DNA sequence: TGTGCCAGCACCGAAGCCCCTTTTCCGGGACAGGTAGACGATGAGCAGTTCTTC.

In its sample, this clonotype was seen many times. CDR3 loop: CASSAGGRVSNNEQFF. The CDR3 DNA follows: TGTGCCAGCAGCGCGGGAGGGCGGGTTTCGAACAATGAGCAGTTCTTC. The chain couples TRBV28 to TRBJ2-1, with TRBD2 matching over 9 bases. The J segment lost 5 bases and the V segment lost 6 bases, leaving 11 bases of the junction unmatched. CDR1 is MDHEN, CDR2 SYDVKM, per germline. The CDR3 runs 16 residues.

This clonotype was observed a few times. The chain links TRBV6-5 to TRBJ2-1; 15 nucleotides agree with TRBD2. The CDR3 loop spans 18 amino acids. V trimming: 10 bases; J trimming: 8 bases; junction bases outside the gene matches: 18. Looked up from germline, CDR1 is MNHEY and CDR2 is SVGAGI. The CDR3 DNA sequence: TGTGCCACCGCCGGACTAGCGGGAGGGCATTTTGTTATAGATGAGCAGTTCTTC. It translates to CATAGLAGGHFVIDEQFF.

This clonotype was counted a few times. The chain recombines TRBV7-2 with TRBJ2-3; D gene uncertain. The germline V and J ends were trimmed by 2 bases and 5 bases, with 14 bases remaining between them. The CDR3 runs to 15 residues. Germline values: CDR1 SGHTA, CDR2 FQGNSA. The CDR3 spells CASSLRALGVDTQYF. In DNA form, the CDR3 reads TGTGCCAGCAGCTTAAGAGCACTCGGAGTAGATACGCAGTATTTT.

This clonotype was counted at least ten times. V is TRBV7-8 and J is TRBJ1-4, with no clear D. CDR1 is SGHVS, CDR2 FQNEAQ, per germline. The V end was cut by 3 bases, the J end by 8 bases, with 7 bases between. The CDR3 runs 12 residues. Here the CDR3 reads CASSLGREKLFF. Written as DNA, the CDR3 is TGTGCCAGCAGCTTGGGTCGGGAAAAACTGTTTTTT.

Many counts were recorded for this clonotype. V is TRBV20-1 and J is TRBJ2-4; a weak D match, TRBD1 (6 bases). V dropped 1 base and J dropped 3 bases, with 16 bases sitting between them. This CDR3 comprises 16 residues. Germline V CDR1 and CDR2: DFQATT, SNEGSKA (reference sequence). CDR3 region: CSARGGQGIIKNIQYF. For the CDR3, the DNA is TGCAGTGCTAGAGGGGGGCAGGGTATAATCAAAAACATTCAGTACTTC.

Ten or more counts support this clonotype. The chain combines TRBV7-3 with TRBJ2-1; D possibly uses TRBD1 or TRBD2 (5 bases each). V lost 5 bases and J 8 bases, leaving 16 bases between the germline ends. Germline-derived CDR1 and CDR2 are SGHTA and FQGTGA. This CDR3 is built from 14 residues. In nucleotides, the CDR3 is TGTGCCAGCAGCCAACCCGGGACCTCGGATGAGCAGTTCTTC. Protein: CASSQPGTSDEQFF.